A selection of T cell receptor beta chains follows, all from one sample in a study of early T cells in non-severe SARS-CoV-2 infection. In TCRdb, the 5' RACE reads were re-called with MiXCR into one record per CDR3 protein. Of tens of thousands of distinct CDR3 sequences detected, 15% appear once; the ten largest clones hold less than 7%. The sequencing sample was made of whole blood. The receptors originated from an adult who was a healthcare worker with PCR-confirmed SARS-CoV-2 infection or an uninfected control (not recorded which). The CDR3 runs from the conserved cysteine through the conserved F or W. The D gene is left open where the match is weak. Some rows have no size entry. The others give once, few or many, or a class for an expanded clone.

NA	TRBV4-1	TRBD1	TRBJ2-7	TGCGCCAGCAGCCAGCCCGGGACAGATTACGAGCAGTACTTC	CASSQPGTDYEQYF
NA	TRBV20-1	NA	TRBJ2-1	TGCAGTGCTAGAGATCCGTCTATAAATGAGCAGTTCTTC	CSARDPSINEQFF
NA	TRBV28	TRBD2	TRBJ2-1	TGTGCCAGCAGAACTCGGACTAGCGGAAACAATGAGCAGTTCTTC	CASRTRTSGNNEQFF
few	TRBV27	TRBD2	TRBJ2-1	TGTGCCAGCAGTCCCGTGATGGGCGGGAGGTTTTATGTGAATGAGCAGTTCTTC	CASSPVMGGRFYVNEQFF
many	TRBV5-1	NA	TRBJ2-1	TGCGCCAGCAGCTTGGAGGGGCGGTTCTTCAATGAGCAGTTCTTC	CASSLEGRFFNEQFF
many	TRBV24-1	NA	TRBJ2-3	TGTGCCACCAGTGGCGGCACAGATACGCAGTATTTT	CATSGGTDTQYF
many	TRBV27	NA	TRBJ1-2	TGTGCCAGCAGTTCACCCGGCAGGGGCTATGGCTACACCTTC	CASSSPGRGYGYTF
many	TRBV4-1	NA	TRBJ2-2	TGCGCCAGCAGCCAAGATCGGGGTGGGGTTTGGACCGGGGAGCTGTTTTTT	CASSQDRGGVWTGELFF
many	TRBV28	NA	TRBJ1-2	TGTGCCAGCAGTTTCGCCCCCGGAATTAACTATGGCTACACCTTC	CASSFAPGINYGYTF
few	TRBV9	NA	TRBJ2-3	TGTGCCAGCAGCGTATATAGGGGTAGCACAGATACGCAGTATTTT	CASSVYRGSTDTQYF
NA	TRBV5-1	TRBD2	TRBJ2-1	TGCGCCAGCAGCTTGCTAGCGGGAGAGAGTGAGCAGTTCTTC	CASSLLAGESEQFF
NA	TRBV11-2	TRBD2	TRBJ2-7	TGTGCCAGTAGCGGGATCTCCTACGGGCAGTACTTC	CASSGISYGQYF
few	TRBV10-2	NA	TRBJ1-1	TGCGCCAGCAGATGGGCCACTGAAGCTTTCTTT	CASRWATEAFF
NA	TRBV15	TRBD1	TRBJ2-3	TGTGCCACCAGCAGTCAACGACAGGGCCCAGATACGCAGTATTTT	CATSSQRQGPDTQYF
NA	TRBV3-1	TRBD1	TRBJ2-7	TGTGCCAGCAGATCACAGGGGGCTTCCTACGAGCAGTACTTC	CASRSQGASYEQYF
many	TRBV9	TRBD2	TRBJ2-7	TGTGCCAGCAGCCAGACTAGCGGATCCTACGAGCAGTACTTC	CASSQTSGSYEQYF
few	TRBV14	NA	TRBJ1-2	TGTGCCAGCAGCCAAGTTGGGGGGCCTGGCTACACCTTC	CASSQVGGPGYTF
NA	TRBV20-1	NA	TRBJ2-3	TGCAGTGCTAGTAGCACAGATACGCAGTATTTT	CSASSTDTQYF
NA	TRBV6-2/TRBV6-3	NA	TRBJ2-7	TGTGCCAGCAGCATAACCGGGGAGCAGTACTTC	CASSITGEQYF
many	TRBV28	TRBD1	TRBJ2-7	TGTGCCAGCAGTCGAAACCAGGGGGCTTTACACTTC	CASSRNQGALHF
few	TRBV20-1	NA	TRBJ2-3	TGCAGTGCCACATGGTGGGAGGACCCAGATACGCAGTATTTT	CSATWWEDPDTQYF
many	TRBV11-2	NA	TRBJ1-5	TGTGCCAGCAGCTTACTACCAGGGATCGGTCAGCCCCAGCATTTT	CASSLLPGIGQPQHF
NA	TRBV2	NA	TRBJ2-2	TGTGCCAGCAGTCCGGACCTATACACCGGGGAGCTGTTTTTT	CASSPDLYTGELFF
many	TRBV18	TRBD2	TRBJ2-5	TGTGCCAGCTCCGGGACTAGCGGGAGTAAGACCCAGTACTTC	CASSGTSGSKTQYF
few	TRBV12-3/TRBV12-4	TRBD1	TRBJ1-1	TGTGCCAGCAGTTGGACAGGGGGCGCGGCTTTCTTT	CASSWTGGAAFF
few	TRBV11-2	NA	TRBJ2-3	TGTGCCAGCAGCTTCGGGACCTTACTTTTAGATACGCAGTATTTT	CASSFGTLLLDTQYF
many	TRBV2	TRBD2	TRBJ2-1	TGTGCCAGCAGTGGGACTAGCGGGAGAGACAAGCAGTTCTTC	CASSGTSGRDKQFF
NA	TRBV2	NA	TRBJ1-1	TGTGCCAGCAGTTGGGCCACAGAGAACACTGAAGCTTTCTTT	CASSWATENTEAFF
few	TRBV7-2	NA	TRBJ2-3	TGTGCCAGCAGCTTAGAGGGCAGTAACACAGATACGCAGTATTTT	CASSLEGSNTDTQYF
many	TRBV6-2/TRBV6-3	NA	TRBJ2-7	TGTGCCAGCAGTTACCGGGGGACCTACGAGCAGTACTTC	CASSYRGTYEQYF
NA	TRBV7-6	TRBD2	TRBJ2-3	TGTGCCAGCAGCTTAGGTCGGCGGGAGGGCACAGATACGCAGTATTTT	CASSLGRREGTDTQYF
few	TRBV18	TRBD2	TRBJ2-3	TGTGCCAGCTCACCACGACTAGCGGGAGGAGGCACAGATACGCAGTATTTT	CASSPRLAGGGTDTQYF
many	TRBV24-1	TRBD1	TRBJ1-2	TGTGCCACCAGTGAGGGGACAGGAGTGATCAACTATGGCTACACCTTC	CATSEGTGVINYGYTF
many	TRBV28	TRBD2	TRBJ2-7	TGTGCCAGCAGTCCGAGACTAGCCCACGAGCAGTACTTC	CASSPRLAHEQYF
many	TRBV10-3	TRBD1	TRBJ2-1	TGTGCCATCAGGCAAGACAGGGGTGGGAATGAGCAGTTCTTC	CAIRQDRGGNEQFF
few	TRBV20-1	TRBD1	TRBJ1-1	TGCAGTGCCCGGACAGGGGCCTATTATGAAGCTTTCTTT	CSARTGAYYEAFF
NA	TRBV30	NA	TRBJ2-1	TGTGCCTGGAGTGTGATCAATGAGCAGTTCTTC	CAWSVINEQFF
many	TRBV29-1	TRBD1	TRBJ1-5	TGCAGCGCCAGGACAGGGAACAATCAGCCCCAGCATTTT	CSARTGNNQPQHF
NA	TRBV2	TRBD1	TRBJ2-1	TGTGCCAGCCGGGGACAGGTCGACAATGAGCAGTTCTTC	CASRGQVDNEQFF
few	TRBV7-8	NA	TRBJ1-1	TGTGCCAGCAGCTTAGCGAGGGGAACGCAGGCTTTCTTT	CASSLARGTQAFF
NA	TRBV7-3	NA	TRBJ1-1	TGTGCCAGCTTGGTGACACCTAACACTGAAGCTTTCTTT	CASLVTPNTEAFF
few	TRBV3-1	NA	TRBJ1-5	TGTGCCAGCAGCCAAGCACCGGCTAATCAGCCCCAGCATTTT	CASSQAPANQPQHF
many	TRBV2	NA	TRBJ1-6	TGTGCCAGCACGCGGGGGTTTGGGCCCCTCCACTTT	CASTRGFGPLHF
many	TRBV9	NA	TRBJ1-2	TGTGCCAGCAGCGTAGGAGTGGCGGGTTACGGCTACACCTTC	CASSVGVAGYGYTF
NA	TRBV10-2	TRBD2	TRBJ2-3	TGCGCCAGCAAAGCCCAGCGGGAGTCAGATACGCAGTATTTT	CASKAQRESDTQYF
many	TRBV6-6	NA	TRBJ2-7	TGTGCCAGCAGTTACGACCCCCGGAAATACGAGCAGTACTTC	CASSYDPRKYEQYF
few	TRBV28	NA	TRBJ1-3	TGTGCCTACGGGGGTGGGGGTTCTGGAAACACCATATATTTT	CAYGGGGSGNTIYF
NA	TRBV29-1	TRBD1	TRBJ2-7	TGCAGCGTTGTATCGACAGGGATTGCGTACGAGCAGTACTTC	CSVVSTGIAYEQYF
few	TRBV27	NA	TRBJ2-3	TGTGCCAGCAGGGCTAGCAGCACAGATACGCAGTATTTT	CASRASSTDTQYF
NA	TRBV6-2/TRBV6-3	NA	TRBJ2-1	TGTGCCAGCAGTTACCACCGGACCACGTATAACAATGAGCAGTTCTTC	CASSYHRTTYNNEQFF
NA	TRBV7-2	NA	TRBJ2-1	TGTGCCAGCAGCCACTACAATGAGCAGTTCTTC	CASSHYNEQFF
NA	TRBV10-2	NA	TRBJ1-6	TGCGCCAGCAGAGGCGGCCAGGGGTTCTCGTTT	CASRGGQGFSF